Listed below are T cell receptor beta chains from one sample, sequenced in a study of control samples from healthy donors and cancer patients. Measured with immunoSEQ multiplex PCR; TCRdb has only the in-frame clones, and not every one. The sample has approximately 150,000 clones, approximately 94% seen once. Sequencing was performed on blood. These receptors were obtained from a man between 40 and 49 years old in good health. CDR3s include the opening cysteine and the closing phenylalanine or tryptophan. A D gene is named only where the DNA matches it firmly. Only part of the rows carry a size: once, few, many, or a class if the clone is expanded.

NA	NA	19	TRBV9	TRBJ2-2	TGTGCCAGCAGCTTTGGCCTTGGCGGTCCGACGACGGGCACCGGGGAGCTGTTTTTT	CASSFGLGGPTTGTGELFF
NA	NA	15	TRBV5-1	TRBJ1-1	TGCGCCAGCAGCTTGGCCGGGTATATAGGGACTGAAGCTTTCTTT	CASSLAGYIGTEAFF
NA	once	12	TRBV7-3	TRBJ2-7	TGTGCCAGCAGCTGCCCATCCTACGAGCAGTACTTC	CASSCPSYEQYF
NA	NA	14	TRBV21-1	TRBJ2-7	TGTGCCAGCAGCAAAGGGGAGGGGAACTACGAGCAGTACTTC	CASSKGEGNYEQYF
NA	NA	14	TRBV7-2	TRBJ1-3	TGTGCCAGCAGCCTAAGAGGGGCGGGAAACACCATATATTTT	CASSLRGAGNTIYF
TRBD1	NA	14	TRBV2	TRBJ2-7	TGTGCCAGCAGAACCGGGACAGGGGGCTACGAGCAGTACTTC	CASRTGTGGYEQYF
TRBD1	NA	15	TRBV9	TRBJ2-3	TGTGCCAGCAGCTCGGACAGGGGTAACACAGATACGCAGTATTTT	CASSSDRGNTDTQYF
NA	NA	14	TRBV29-1	TRBJ1-1	TGCAGCGTTGCTCGGCGGCAGGCAAACACTGAAGCTTTCTTT	CSVARRQANTEAFF
NA	NA	14	TRBV18	TRBJ2-5	TGTGCCAGCTCAGCACCGGAACAGCCGGAGACCCAGTACTTC	CASSAPEQPETQYF
TRBD1	NA	15	TRBV27	TRBJ2-1	TGTGCCAGCAGGATATCGGGACAGGGGGCTCAAGAGCAGTTCTTC	CASRISGQGAQEQFF
TRBD1	NA	17	TRBV7-2	TRBJ1-3	TGTGCCAGCAGCTCCAACAAGGGACAGGGGAGAGCGAACACCATATATTTT	CASSSNKGQGRANTIYF
NA	NA	14	TRBV4-3	TRBJ1-1	TGCGCCAGCAGCGCCTGGGACGGGAACACTGAAGCTTTCTTT	CASSAWDGNTEAFF
NA	NA	13	TRBV9	TRBJ2-2	TGTGCCAGCAGCGTAGTAGGGACCGGGGAGCTGTTTTTT	CASSVVGTGELFF
NA	NA	17	TRBV7-9	TRBJ2-4	TGTGCCAGCAGCTTAGGTGGTCAGAAACTAGCCAAAAACATTCAGTACTTC	CASSLGGQKLAKNIQYF
NA	NA	15	TRBV4-1	TRBJ1-2	TGCGCCAGCAGCCAGAGCCCAGGGGCAGACTATGGCTACACCTTC	CASSQSPGADYGYTF
NA	NA	14	TRBV6-5	TRBJ1-2	TGTGCCAGCAAGGCCAGGGCTTCTAACTATGGCTACACCTTC	CASKARASNYGYTF
TRBD1	NA	17	TRBV5-8	TRBJ1-2	TGTGCCAGCAGCTTACCGGGACAGGGGGCGCGGGACCATGGCTACACCTTC	CASSLPGQGARDHGYTF
TRBD2	NA	18	TRBV12-5	TRBJ2-3	TGTGCTAGTGGTTGTCCGGGACTAGCGGGGGGGGCAACAGATACGCAGTATTTT	CASGCPGLAGGATDTQYF
TRBD1	NA	16	TRBV7-2	TRBJ1-2	TGTGCCAGCAGAAGAGGACAGGAGGGATCATTAAGCGGCTACACCTTC	CASRRGQEGSLSGYTF
NA	NA	12	TRBV7-3	TRBJ2-3	TGTGCCAGCAGCGGCAGCACAGATACGCAGTATTTT	CASSGSTDTQYF
TRBD1	NA	16	TRBV3-1/TRBV3-2	TRBJ1-1	TGTGCCAGCAGCCCCAGGGGGGCGGGTCTCTACACTGAAGCTTTCTTT	CASSPRGAGLYTEAFF
TRBD1	NA	15	TRBV19	TRBJ2-5	TGTGCCAGTAGTTACGGGACAGGGTTTTGGGAGACCCAGTACTTC	CASSYGTGFWETQYF
TRBD2	NA	14	TRBV10-3	TRBJ2-7	TGTGCCATGTCTAGCGGGGGGCCTTCCTACGAGCAGTACTTC	CAMSSGGPSYEQYF
NA	NA	13	TRBV11-3	TRBJ2-7	TGTGCCAGCAGCCCGCCCGGGATATCCGAGCAGTACTTC	CASSPPGISEQYF
TRBD1	NA	14	TRBV27	TRBJ1-6	TGTGCCAGCAGTACCGACAGGGGTAATTCACCCCTCCACTTT	CASSTDRGNSPLHF
NA	NA	16	TRBV10-1	TRBJ2-2	TGCGCCAGCAGTGAGTCGGTGGGACAGAACACCGGGGAGCTGTTTTTT	CASSESVGQNTGELFF
TRBD1	NA	13	TRBV7-9	TRBJ1-1	TGTGCCAGCAGCTTAGCTCAGGGGGTTGAAGCTTTCTTT	CASSLAQGVEAFF
NA	NA	14	TRBV7-4	TRBJ1-5	TGTGCCAGCACCCGCCGGGGCCCCCCGAAGCCCCAGCATTTT	CASTRRGPPKPQHF
NA	few	19	TRBV4-1	TRBJ1-2	TGCGCCAGCAGCCAAGTTATCCAGGAAGCCCACTACGCTAACTATGGCTACACCTTC	CASSQVIQEAHYANYGYTF
TRBD2	NA	18	TRBV11-2	TRBJ2-1	TGTGCCAGCAGCTTAGATGGACGGGCTAGCGGGGTCTACAATGAGCAGTTCTTC	CASSLDGRASGVYNEQFF
TRBD2	NA	17	TRBV7-9	TRBJ2-1	TGTGCCAGCAGCTTAGGGGGTGGGGCGGGGGGCTACAATGAGCAGTTCTTC	CASSLGGGAGGYNEQFF
NA	NA	12	TRBV19	TRBJ1-2	TGTGCCACCCTCAGGGGCACTGATGGCTACACCTTC	CATLRGTDGYTF
NA	NA	14	TRBV11-2	TRBJ1-1	TGTGCCAGCAGCAGCCCCGTGGGGGGAACTGAAGCTTTCTTT	CASSSPVGGTEAFF
NA	NA	16	TRBV11-2	TRBJ2-2	TGTGCCAGCAGCTTAGATCCCCCAGGGACGGCCGGGGAGCTGTTTTTT	CASSLDPPGTAGELFF
NA	NA	12	TRBV7-2	TRBJ2-3	TGTGCCAGCAGCAACGGTCCAGATACGCAGTATTTT	CASSNGPDTQYF
NA	NA	15	TRBV6-5	TRBJ2-7	TGTGCCAGCAGTTACTCGAGTTCAGGCGCCTACGAGCAGTACTTC	CASSYSSSGAYEQYF
NA	NA	16	TRBV4-3	TRBJ2-3	TGCGCCAGCAGCCAAGATTGGGCCAGGGGCACAGATACGCAGTATTTT	CASSQDWARGTDTQYF